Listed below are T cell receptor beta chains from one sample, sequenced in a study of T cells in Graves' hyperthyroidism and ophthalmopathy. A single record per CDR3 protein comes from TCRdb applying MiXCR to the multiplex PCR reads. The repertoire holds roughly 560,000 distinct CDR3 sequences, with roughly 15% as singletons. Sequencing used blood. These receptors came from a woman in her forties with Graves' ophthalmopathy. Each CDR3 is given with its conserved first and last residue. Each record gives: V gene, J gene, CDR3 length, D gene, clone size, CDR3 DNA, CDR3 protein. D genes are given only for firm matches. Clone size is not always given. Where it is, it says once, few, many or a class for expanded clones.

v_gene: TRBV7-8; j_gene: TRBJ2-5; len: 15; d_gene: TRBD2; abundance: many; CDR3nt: TGTGCCAGCAGCTTAGGTCATGCGGGAGTGGAGACCCAGTACTTC; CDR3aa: CASSLGHAGVETQYF
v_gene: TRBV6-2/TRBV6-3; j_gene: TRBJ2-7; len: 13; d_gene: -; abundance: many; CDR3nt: TGTGCCAGCAGTTACTTGAGGGAATACGCGCAGTACTTC; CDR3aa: CASSYLREYAQYF
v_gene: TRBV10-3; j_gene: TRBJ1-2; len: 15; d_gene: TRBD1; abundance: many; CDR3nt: TGTGCCATCAGCGAGACAGGGCTCAATAACTATGGCTACACCTTC; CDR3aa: CAISETGLNNYGYTF
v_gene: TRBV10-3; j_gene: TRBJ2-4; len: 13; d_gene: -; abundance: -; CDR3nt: TGTGCCATCAGCGCCGGGGTAGGGAACATTCAGTACTTC; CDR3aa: CAISAGVGNIQYF
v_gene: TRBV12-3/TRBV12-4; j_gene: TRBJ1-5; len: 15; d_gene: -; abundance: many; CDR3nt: TGTGCCAGCAGCGTGGGGCGGGGGGCATATCAGCCCCAGCATTTT; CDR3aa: CASSVGRGAYQPQHF
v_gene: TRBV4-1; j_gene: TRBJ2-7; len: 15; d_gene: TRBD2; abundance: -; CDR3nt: TGCGCCAGCAGCCAAGCCGGGACTAGATCGGACGAGCAGTACTTC; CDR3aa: CASSQAGTRSDEQYF
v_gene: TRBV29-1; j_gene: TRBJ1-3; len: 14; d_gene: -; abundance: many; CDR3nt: TGCAGCGTTGAGTCCGGGGAGGATGGAAACACCATATATTTT; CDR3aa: CSVESGEDGNTIYF
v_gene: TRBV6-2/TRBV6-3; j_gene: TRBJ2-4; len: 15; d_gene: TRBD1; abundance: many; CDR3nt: TGTGCCAGCAGTCCGGACAGGGCGGCCAAAAACATTCAGTACTTC; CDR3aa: CASSPDRAAKNIQYF
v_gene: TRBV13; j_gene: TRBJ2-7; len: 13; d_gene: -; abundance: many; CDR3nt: TGTGCCAGCAAGTCGGGGGAAGGCTACGAGCAGTACTTC; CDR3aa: CASKSGEGYEQYF
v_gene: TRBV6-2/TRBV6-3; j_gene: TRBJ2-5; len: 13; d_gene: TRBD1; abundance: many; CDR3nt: TGTGCCAGCAGTTGGGACAGGGAAGGGACCCAGTACTTC; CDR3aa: CASSWDREGTQYF
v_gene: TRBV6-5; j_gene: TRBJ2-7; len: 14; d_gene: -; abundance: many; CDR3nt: TGTGCCAGCAGAACAGCGTCGGGGTATAACGAGCAGTACTTC; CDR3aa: CASRTASGYNEQYF
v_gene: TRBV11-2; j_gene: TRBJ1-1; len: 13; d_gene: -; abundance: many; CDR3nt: TGTGCCAGCAGCGGAATGGGGGGAACTGAAGCTTTCTTT; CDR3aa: CASSGMGGTEAFF
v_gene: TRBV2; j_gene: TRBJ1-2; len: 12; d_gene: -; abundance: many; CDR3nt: TGTGCCAGCCTCCGGGACGGGGCTGGCTACACCTTC; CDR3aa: CASLRDGAGYTF
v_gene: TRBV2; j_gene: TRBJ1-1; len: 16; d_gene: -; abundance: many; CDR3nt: TGTGCCAGCTCCTGGTCAGGTCCAGGGTTGAGAACTGAAGCTTTCTTT; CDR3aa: CASSWSGPGLRTEAFF
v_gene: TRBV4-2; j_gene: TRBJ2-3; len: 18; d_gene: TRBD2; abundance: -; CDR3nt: TGTGCCAGCAGCCAAAAGACTAGCGGGAGGGATGGCACAGATACGCAGTATTTT; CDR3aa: CASSQKTSGRDGTDTQYF
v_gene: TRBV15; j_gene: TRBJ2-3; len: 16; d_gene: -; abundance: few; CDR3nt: TGTGCCACCAGCAGAACCCCCGGCACAGGCACAGATACGCAGTATTTT; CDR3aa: CATSRTPGTGTDTQYF
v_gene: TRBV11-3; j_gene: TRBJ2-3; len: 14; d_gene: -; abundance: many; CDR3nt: TGTGCCAGCAGCTTAGATCGGGACACAGATACGCAGTATTTT; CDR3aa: CASSLDRDTDTQYF
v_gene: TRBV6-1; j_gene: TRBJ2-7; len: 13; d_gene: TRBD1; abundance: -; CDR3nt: TGTGCCAGCAGTGACCGGGACAGCCACGAGCAGTACTTC; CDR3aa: CASSDRDSHEQYF
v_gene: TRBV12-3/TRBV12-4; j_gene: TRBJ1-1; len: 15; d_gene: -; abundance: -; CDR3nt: TGTGCCAGCAGTTTTGAGGGCGGACTCAACACTGAAGCTTTCTTT; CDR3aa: CASSFEGGLNTEAFF
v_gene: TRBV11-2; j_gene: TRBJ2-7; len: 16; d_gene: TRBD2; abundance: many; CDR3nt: TGTGCCAGCAGCTTAGGTCTAGCGGCCGCAACCTACGAGCAGTACTTC; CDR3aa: CASSLGLAAATYEQYF
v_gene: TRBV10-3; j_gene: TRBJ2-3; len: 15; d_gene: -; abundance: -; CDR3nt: TGTGCCATCAGTGAGACAGGGACTAGCACAGATACGCAGTATTTT; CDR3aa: CAISETGTSTDTQYF
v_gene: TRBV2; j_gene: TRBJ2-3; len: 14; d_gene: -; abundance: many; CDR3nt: TGTGCCAGCAGTGACAGGGGTTACACAGATACGCAGTATTTT; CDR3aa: CASSDRGYTDTQYF
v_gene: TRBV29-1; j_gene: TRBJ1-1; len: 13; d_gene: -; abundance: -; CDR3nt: TGCAGCGTTGAAGACCCAATGGGGACTGAAGCTTTCTTT; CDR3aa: CSVEDPMGTEAFF
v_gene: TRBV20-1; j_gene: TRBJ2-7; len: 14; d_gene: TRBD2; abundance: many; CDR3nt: TGCAGTGCTAGCCAGCGGGAGTTGACCTACGAGCAGTACTTC; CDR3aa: CSASQRELTYEQYF
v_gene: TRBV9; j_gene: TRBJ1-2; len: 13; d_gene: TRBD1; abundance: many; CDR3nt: TGTGCCAGCAGCGCGACAGGGCCCGGGGGCTACACCTTC; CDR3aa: CASSATGPGGYTF
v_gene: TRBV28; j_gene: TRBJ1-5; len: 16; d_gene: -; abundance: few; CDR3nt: TGTGCCAGCAGGGGCCTATGGACACACCGCAATCAGCCCCAGCATTTT; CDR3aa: CASRGLWTHRNQPQHF
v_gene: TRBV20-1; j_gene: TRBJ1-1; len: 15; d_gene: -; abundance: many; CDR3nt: TGCAGTGCGCGAGCTCTCGGGACAAAGAACACTGAAGCTTTCTTT; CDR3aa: CSARALGTKNTEAFF
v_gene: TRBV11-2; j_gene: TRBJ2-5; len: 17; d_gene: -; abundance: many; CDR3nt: TGTGCCAGCAGCCCGACACAGGGGCGGCGGGGTGCAGAGACCCAGTACTTC; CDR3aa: CASSPTQGRRGAETQYF
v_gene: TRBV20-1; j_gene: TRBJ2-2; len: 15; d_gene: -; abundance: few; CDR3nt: TGCAGTGCTAGAGTATGGGGAGGCGACACCGGGGAGCTGTTTTTT; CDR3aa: CSARVWGGDTGELFF
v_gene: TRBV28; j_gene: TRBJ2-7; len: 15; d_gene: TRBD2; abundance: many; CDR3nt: TGTGCCAGCAAACCTAGCGGGAGCTTGTATTACGAGCAGTACTTC; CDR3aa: CASKPSGSLYYEQYF
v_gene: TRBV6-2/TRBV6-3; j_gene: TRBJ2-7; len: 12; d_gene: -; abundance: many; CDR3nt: TGTGCCAGCAATGAAAACTGGACTCCTATGGAATTC; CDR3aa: CASNENWTPMEF
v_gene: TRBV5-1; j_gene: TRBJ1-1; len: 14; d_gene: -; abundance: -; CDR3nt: TGCGCCAGCAGCCCAAGGACAGTGACGACTGAAGCTTTCTTT; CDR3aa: CASSPRTVTTEAFF
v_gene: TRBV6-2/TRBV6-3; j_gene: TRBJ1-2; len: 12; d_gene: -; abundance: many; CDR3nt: TGTGCCAGCAGTTACTACAGGGCGGACTACACCTTC; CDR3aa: CASSYYRADYTF
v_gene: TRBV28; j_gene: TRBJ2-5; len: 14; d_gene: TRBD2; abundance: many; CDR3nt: TGTGCCAGCAGTTCAGGCGGGAGCGAAGAGACCCAGTACTTC; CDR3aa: CASSSGGSEETQYF
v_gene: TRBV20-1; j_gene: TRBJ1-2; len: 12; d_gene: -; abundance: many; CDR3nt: TGCAGTGCTAGAGATCGGGCGGCACTCTACACCTTC; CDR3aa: CSARDRAALYTF
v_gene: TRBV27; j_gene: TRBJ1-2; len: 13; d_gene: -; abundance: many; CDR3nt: TGTGCCAGTGGTTCAGTCGAGGACTATGGCTACACCTTC; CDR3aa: CASGSVEDYGYTF
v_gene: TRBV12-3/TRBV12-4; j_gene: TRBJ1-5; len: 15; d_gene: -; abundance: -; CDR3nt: TGTGCCAGCAGAGCCGACGGAGTACCTTTGAGGGCCCAGCATTTT; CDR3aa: CASRADGVPLRAQHF